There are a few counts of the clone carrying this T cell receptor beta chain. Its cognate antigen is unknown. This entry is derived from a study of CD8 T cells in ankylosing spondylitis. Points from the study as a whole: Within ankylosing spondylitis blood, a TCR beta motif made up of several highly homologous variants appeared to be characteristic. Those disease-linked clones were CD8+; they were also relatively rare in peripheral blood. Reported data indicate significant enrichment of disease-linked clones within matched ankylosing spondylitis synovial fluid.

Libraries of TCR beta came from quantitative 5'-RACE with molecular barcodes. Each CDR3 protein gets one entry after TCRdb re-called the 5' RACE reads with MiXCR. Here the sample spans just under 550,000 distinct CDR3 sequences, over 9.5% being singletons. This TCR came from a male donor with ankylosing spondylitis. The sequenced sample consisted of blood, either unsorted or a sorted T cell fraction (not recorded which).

CDR3 sequence reads: CSARERDPYNEQFF. The CDR3 DNA follows: TGCAGTGCTAGAGAGCGGGATCCGTACAATGAGCAGTTCTTC. The genes are TRBV20-1 and TRBJ2-1; D perhaps matches TRBD2 (6 bases). Germline CDR1 DFQATT, CDR2 SNEGSKA (reference sequence). The V end lost 0 bases, the J end lost 4 bases, and 10 bases lay between the germline ends. This CDR3 is 14 amino acids long.